This T cell receptor beta chain derives from a study of blood T cell repertoires in COVID-19. Study at large: The United States, Italy and Spain were the sources of the acute and convalescent COVID-19 samples. Nucleic acid was either cDNA or gDNA, and it came from T cells, B-cell-depleted T cells, or PBMCs.

Original data processing: Amplification with reference gene primers provided the estimates of nucleated cell counts. TCRdb keeps only in-frame clones here, not all; method: immunoSEQ multiplex PCR. That table furnishes V, J and clone size, whereas the DNA furnished D and trimming. Of roughly 120,000 clones detected, roughly four fifths appear once; the ten largest clones hold about 8%. This TCR was sampled from a man aged 70-80 years with active or convalescent COVID-19. Sequencing was done on a sample of peripheral blood.

The CDR3: CASSVGIAGSSYNEQFF. The CDR3 DNA reads TGTGCCAGCAGTGTGGGGATAGCGGGGAGCTCCTACAATGAGCAGTTCTTC. The chain employs TRBV2 and TRBJ2-1; the match to TRBD2 covers 8 bases. The CDR3 is 17 amino acids. The V gene's germline CDR1 is SNHLY and CDR2 FYNNEI. V gave up 4 bases and J gave up 0 bases; unmatched junction bases: 8. The full variable domain, its missing parts supplied by reference TRBV2 and TRBJ2-1, is EPEVTQTPSHQVTQMGQEVILRCVPISNHLYFYWYRQILGQKVEFLVSFYNNEISEKSEIFDDQFSVERPDGSNFTLKIRSTKLEDSAMYFCASSVGIAGSSYNEQFFGPGTRLTVL.